This T cell receptor (beta chain) was documented in a study of tumor-infiltrating lymphocytes in primary liver carcinoma. Study as a whole: The number of productive TCRbeta reads per sample ranged from roughly 3.65 to 8 million and was similar across tissue types.

Taking about 18-32 mg of unsorted bulk tissue, the authors co-extracted RNA and DNA. This clonotype has at least ten counts. Its antigen is unknown. The CDR3 spans 13 residues. V dropped 2 bases and J dropped 8 bases, with 12 bases sitting between them. A primer matching the constant region was used to make TCR beta cDNA from approximately 520 ng of total RNA. Slightly modified ARM-PCR, run as three nested multiplex PCR rounds, produced the TCR beta libraries. The study ran its first two PCR rounds for roughly 10 cycles each, using TRBV1-TRBV30 forward primers and a C-beta reverse primer. TCRdb reanalysed the multiplex PCR reads using MiXCR and keeps one entry per CDR3 protein. This repertoire shows tens of thousands of distinct CDR3 sequences, 69% found once; its top ten account for approximately 26%. Study-wide results and caveats: Tumor region pairs shared more overlap than did tumor-adjacent and tumor-blood pairs. Blood fell significantly below tumors in its top-250-clone fraction (p = 0.039).

This sequence originates from a man in his forties or fifties with primary liver carcinoma and hepatitis B virus infection. Sample: tumor-adjacent normal liver tissue. This chain connects TRBV12-3 or TRBV12-4 to TRBJ1-2; TRBD1 is a possible D gene (6 bases). The DNA for the CDR3 is TGTGCCAGCAGTTTAACAGGGCTAGTCGGCTACACCTTC. Translating gives CASSLTGLVGYTF.